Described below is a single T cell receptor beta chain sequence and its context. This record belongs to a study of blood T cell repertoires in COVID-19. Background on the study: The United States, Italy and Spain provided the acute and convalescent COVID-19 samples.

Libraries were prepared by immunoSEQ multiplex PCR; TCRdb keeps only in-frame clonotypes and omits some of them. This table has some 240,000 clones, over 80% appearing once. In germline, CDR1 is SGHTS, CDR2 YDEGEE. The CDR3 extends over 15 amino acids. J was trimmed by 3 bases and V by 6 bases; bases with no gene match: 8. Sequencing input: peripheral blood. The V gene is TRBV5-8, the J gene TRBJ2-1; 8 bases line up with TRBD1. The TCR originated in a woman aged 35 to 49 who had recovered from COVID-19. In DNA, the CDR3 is TGTGCCAGCACCCTCAGGACAGGGAGCTACAATGAGCAGTTCTTC. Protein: CASTLRTGSYNEQFF. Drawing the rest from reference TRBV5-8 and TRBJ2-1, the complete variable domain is EAGVTQSPTHLIKTRGQQATLRCSPISGHTSVYWYQQALGLGLQFLLWYDEGEERNRGNFPPRFSGRQFPNYSSELNVNALELEDSALYLCASTLRTGSYNEQFFGPGTRLTVL.